This entry features one TCR beta chain sequence. Antigen: not known. The assay was immunoSEQ multiplex PCR, and TCRdb's table has in-frame clones only and misses some. The sample consists of about 97,000 clones, approximately 90% of them appearing once. These data belong to a study of T cell responses to AZD1222 COVID-19 vaccine. General observations from the study: Compared with day 0, the breadth and depth of the Spike-specific TCR repertoire rose significantly after two doses of AZD1222. Most donors were white British, females outnumbered males, and clonal diversity was possibly underestimated.

This CDR3 contains 17 residues. J was trimmed by 4 bases and V by 3 bases; bases with no gene match: 10. Germline lookup yields CDR1 MNHEY and CDR2 SMNVEV (reference sequence). Specimen: peripheral blood, collected on day 0 of AZD1222 vaccination. The chain uses TRBV27 and TRBJ2-5, with TRBD2 identical over 11 bases. The TCR comes from an adult in good health. The DNA for the CDR3 is TGTGCCAGCAGTTTGGGGGGTAGCGGGAGGGCCGGAGAGACCCAGTACTTC. It codes for CASSLGGSGRAGETQYF.